This T cell receptor (beta chain) was sequenced in a study of OX40 agonist ivuxolimab in advanced cancers. Broader study findings: Among the lowest levels of clonal expansion were found in partial responders at 0.1-3.0 mg/kg.

The table lists this clone with a few counts. Its specificity is not known. Produced via immunoSEQ multiplex PCR; TCRdb's table is partial and in-frame only. The data contain roughly 64,000 clones, 82% of them singletons. Trimming left V 5 bases short and J 5 bases short, with 10 bases between. Germline V gene lookup returns CDR1 MNHEY and CDR2 SVGAGI. The CDR3 length is 14 residues. The genes are TRBV6-5 and TRBJ1-6; TRBD1 is a possible D gene (5 bases). The TCR originated in an adult with an advanced solid tumor such as melanoma, head and neck, liver or kidney cancer. The sample was CD4+ or CD8+ T cells sorted from blood, taken in a trial of the OX40 agonist ivuxolimab. CDR3 residues: CASSAGTDNSPLHF. CDR3 coding DNA: TGTGCCAGCAGTGCCGGGACGGATAATTCACCCCTCCACTTT.